The 11 T cell receptor delta chains listed next were all sequenced from one sample in a study of gammadelta T cells in human blood. TCRdb processed the RT-PCR reads again with the CATT caller. The sample holds roughly 1,800 delta-chain clones, around 7% seen once. The specimen sequenced was non-Vgamma9Vdelta2 gamma-delta T cells from fetal blood. The origin of the receptors is a human fetus.

This clone is classed as medium-sized. Other DNA sequences of this sample code for an identical CDR3. The rearrangement uses TRDV2 and TRDJ1, with 8 bases identical to TRDD3. Germline-derived CDR1 and CDR2 are GEAIGNYY and EKD. The CDR3 runs 15 residues. Trimming cost V 0 bases and J 0 bases; bases outside gene matches: 2. DNA for the CDR3: TGTGCCTGTGACACCGTACTGGGGGACACCGATAAACTCATCTTT. Protein sequence: CACDTVLGDTDKLIF.

By its share, this clone is medium-sized. The J gene is TRDJ3, the V gene TRDV2; D might be TRDD3 (6 bases). Germline V gene lookup returns CDR1 GEAIGNYY and CDR2 EKD. Trimming took off 0 bases at V and 3 bases at J, with 8 bases between the two ends. The CDR3 consists of 16 residues. The CDR3 here is CACDTGGLWDTRQMFF. CDR3 coding DNA: TGTGCCTGTGACACCGGGGGACTCTGGGACACCCGACAGATGTTTTTC.

This clone has only a few counts. The rearrangement uses TRDV1 and TRDJ1, with 7 nucleotides matching TRDD2. V lost 3 bases and J lost 4; bases outside the gene matches: 14. This CDR3 contains 17 residues. Germline V lookup: CDR1 TSWWSYY, CDR2 QGS. CDR3 region: CALGDPIPTSGVDKLIF. The DNA for the CDR3 is TGTGCTCTTGGGGATCCCATTCCTACGTCCGGGGTCGATAAACTCATCTTT.

Of note for this clone: A read error likely explains this, since a far larger clone differs by one base. Other DNA sequences in the same sample also yield this CDR3. V usage is TRDV3 and J usage is TRDJ3; 11 nucleotides agree with TRDD3. Per germline, CDR1 TVYSNPD and CDR2 GDNSRS (reference sequence). The CDR3 has 16 residues. As DNA, the CDR3 is TGTGCCTTTACTGGGGGATACTCCTGGGACACCCGACAGATGTTCTTC. Its translation is CAFTGGYSWDTRQMFF.

With regard to this clone: A much larger clone lies one base from this, so it may be a read error. The J gene is TRDJ2, the V gene TRAV38-2/DV8; TRDD3 matches 9 bases. CDR1 and CDR2 (germline): TSESDYY, QEAYKQQN. The CDR3 has 16 amino acids. CDR3 DNA: TGTGCTGATAGGAGCGCTGACTGGGGGATGACAGCACAACTCTTCTTT. Amino acids: CADRSADWGMTAQLFF.

This clone counts as medium-sized. The V gene is TRDV3, the J gene TRDJ1; 9 nucleotides match TRDD3. CDR1 and CDR2 from the germline V gene are TVYSNPD and GDNSRS (reference sequence). CDR3 length: 15 residues. With 3 bases clipped from V and 6 bases from J, the junction kept 14 bases outside the gene matches. For the CDR3, the DNA is TGTGCCTTACGGGGATACGCGCGGTCGGATCATAAACTCATCTTT. Its translation: CALRGYARSDHKLIF.

By proportion, this clone is medium-sized. The rearrangement links TRDV1 to TRDJ3, with 8 positions matching TRDD3. Per germline, CDR1 TSWWSYY and CDR2 QGS. The CDR3 consists of 20 residues. Unmatched junction bases numbered 7, after V lost 0 bases and J lost 0 bases. The CDR3 here is CALGELGLGARSWDTRQMFF. CDR3 nucleotides: TGTGCTCTTGGGGAACTAGGACTGGGGGCCCGCTCCTGGGACACCCGACAGATGTTTTTC.

Sample share makes this clone medium-sized (0.01 to 0.1%). J is TRDJ1 and V is TRDV1; the match to TRDD3 covers 12 bases. The CDR3 is 14 amino acids. V dropped 3 bases and J dropped 6; count of bases not matched to a gene: 2. Germline loops: CDR1 TSWWSYY, CDR2 QGS. CDR3: CALGDHWGIHKLIF. The CDR3 nucleotides read TGTGCTCTTGGGGACCACTGGGGGATACATAAACTCATCTTT.

As regards this clone: A single base separates this from a much larger clone, so it may be a read error. Other DNA sequences in this specimen translate into the identical CDR3. V gene TRDV2 combines with J gene TRDJ1, with 12 bases lining up with TRDD3. No J gene is reported in TCRdb; it was inferred here by comparing the DNA with germline. The CDR3 length is 15 residues. Germline CDR1 reads GEAIGNYY; CDR2 reads EKD. CDR3 in amino acids: CACDKILGDTDKLIF. In nucleotides, the CDR3 is TGTGCCTGTGACAAAATACTGGGGGATACCGACAAACTCATCTTT.

This clone was seen a few times. TCRdb's protein, taken from a much larger clone, differs from this DNA's translation at residue 8, likely owing to a read error; the protein displayed comes from the DNA. The chain uses TRDV1 and TRDJ1; possibly TRDD3 for D (5 bases). The CDR3 contains 16 residues. CDR1 is TSWWSYY and CDR2 is QGS in the germline V gene. The germline V and J ends were trimmed by 1 base and 0 bases, with 12 bases remaining between them. CDR3 coding DNA: TGTGCTCTTGGGGAACGTACTGAGGGATACACCGATAAACTCATCTTT. Translated, it gives CALGERTEGYTDKLIF.

As to this clone: A much bigger clone sits one base away, suggesting this may be a read error. The rearrangement uses TRAV29/DV5 and TRDJ1; D is unresolved. Per germline, CDR1 NSMFDY and CDR2 ISSIKDK. V was pared by 0 bases and J by 3 bases, with 6 bases between. The CDR3 is made up of 12 amino acids. In nucleotides, the CDR3 is TGTGCAGCAAGCGGGTACGCCGATAAACTCATCTTT. It translates to CAASGYADKLIF. Filled out from reference TRAV29/DV5 and TRDJ1, the complete variable domain reads DQQVKQNSPSLSVQEGRISILNCDYTNSMFDYFLWYKKYPAEGPTFLISISSIKDKNEDGRFTVFLNKSAKHLSLHIVPSQPGDSAVYFCAASGYADKLIFGKGTRVTVEP.